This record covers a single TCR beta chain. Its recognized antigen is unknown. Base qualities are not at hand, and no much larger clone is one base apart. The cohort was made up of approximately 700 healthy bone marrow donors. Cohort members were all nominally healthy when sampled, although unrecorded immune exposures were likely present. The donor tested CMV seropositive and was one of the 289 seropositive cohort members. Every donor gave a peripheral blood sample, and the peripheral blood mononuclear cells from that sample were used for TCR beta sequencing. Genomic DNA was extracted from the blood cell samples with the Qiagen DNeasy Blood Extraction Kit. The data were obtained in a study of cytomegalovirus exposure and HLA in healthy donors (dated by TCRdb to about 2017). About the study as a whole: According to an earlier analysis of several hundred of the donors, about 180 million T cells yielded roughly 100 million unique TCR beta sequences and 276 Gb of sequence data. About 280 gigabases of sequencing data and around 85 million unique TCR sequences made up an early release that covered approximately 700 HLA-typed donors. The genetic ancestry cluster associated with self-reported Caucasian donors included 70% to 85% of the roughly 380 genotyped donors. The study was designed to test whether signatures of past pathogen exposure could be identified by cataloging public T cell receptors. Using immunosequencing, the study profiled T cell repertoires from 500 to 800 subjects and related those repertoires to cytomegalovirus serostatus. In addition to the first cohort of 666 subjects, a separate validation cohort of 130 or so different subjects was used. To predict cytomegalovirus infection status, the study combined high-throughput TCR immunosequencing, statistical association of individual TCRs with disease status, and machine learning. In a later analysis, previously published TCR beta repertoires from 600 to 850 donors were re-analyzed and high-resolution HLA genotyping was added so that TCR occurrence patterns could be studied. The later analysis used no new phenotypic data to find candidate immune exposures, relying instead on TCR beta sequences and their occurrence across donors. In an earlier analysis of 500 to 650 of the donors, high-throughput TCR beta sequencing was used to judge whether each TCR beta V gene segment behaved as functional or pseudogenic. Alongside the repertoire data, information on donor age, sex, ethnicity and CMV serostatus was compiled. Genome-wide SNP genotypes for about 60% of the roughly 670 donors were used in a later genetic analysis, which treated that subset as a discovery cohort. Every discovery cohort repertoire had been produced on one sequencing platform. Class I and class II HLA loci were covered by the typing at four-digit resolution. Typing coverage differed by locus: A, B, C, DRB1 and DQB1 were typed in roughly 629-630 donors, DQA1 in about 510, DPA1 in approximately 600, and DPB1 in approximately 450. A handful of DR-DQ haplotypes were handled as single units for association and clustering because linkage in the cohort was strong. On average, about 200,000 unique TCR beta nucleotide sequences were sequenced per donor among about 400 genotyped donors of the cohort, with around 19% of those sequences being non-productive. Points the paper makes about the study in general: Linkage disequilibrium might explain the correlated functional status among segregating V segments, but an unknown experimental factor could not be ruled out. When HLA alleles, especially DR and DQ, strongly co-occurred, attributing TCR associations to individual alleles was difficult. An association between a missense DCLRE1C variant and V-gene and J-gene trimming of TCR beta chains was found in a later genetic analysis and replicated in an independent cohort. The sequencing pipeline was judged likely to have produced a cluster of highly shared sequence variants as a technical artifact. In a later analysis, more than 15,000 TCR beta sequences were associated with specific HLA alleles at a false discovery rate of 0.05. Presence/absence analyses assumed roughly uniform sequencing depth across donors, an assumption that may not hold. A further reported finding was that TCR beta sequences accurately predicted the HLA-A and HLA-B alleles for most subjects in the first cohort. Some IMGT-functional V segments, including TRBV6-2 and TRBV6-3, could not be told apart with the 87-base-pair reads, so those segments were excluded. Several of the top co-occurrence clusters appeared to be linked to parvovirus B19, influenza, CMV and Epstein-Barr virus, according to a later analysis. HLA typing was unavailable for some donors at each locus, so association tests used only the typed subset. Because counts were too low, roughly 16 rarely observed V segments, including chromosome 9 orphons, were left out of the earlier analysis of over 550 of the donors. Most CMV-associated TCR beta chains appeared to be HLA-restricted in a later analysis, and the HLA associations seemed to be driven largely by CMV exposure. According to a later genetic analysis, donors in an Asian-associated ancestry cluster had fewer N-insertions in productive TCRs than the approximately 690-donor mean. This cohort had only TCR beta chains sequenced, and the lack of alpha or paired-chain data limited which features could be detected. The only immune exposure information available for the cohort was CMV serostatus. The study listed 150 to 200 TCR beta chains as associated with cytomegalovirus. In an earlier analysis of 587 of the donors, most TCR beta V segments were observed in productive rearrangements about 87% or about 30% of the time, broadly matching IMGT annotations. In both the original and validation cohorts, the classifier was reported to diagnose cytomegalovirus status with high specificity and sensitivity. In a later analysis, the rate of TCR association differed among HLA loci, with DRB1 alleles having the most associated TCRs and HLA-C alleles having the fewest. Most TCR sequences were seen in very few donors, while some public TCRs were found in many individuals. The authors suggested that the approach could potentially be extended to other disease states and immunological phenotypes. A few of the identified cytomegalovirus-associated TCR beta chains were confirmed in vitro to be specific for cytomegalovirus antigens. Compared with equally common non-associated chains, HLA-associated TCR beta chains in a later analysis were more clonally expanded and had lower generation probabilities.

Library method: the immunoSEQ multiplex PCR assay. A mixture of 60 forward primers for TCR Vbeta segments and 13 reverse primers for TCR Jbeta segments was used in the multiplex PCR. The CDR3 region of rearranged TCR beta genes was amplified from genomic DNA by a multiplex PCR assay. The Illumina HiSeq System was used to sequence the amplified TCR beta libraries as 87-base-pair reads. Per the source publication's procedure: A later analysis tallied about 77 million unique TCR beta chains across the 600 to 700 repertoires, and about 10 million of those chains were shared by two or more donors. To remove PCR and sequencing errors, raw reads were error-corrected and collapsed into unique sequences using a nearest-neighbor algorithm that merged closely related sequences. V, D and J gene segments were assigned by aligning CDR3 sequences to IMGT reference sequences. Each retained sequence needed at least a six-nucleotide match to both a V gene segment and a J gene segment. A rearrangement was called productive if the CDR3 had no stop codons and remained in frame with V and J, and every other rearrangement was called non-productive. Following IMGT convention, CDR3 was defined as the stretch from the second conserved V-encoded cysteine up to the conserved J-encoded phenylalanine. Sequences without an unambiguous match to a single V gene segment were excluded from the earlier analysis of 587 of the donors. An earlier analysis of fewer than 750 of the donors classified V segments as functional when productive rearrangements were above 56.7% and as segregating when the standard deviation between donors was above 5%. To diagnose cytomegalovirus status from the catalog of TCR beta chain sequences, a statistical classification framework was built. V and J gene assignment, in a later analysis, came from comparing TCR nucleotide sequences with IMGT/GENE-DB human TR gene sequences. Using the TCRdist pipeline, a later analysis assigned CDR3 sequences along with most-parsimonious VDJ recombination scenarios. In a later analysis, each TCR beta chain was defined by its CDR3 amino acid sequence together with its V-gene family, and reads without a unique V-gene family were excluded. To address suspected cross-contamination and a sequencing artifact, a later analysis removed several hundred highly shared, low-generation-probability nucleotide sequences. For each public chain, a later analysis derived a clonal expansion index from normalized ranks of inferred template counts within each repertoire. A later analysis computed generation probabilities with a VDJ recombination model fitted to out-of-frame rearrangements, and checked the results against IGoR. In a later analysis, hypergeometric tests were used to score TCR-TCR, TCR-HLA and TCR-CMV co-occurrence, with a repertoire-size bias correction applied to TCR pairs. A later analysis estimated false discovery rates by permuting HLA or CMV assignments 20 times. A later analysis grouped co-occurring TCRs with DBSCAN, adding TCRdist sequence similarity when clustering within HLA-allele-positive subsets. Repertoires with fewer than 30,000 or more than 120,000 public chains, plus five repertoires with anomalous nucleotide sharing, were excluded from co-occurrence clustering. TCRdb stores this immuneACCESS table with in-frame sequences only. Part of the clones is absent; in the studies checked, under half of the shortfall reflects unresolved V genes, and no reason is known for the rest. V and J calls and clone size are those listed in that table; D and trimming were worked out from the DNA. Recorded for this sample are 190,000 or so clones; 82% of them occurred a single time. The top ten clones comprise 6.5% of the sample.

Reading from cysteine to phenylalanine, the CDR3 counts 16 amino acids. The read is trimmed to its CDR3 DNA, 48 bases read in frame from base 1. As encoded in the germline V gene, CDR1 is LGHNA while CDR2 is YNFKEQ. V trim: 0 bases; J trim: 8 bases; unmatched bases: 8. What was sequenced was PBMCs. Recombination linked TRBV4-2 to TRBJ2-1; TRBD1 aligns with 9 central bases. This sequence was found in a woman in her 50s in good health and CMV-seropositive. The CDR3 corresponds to CASSQEDRGGNHEQFF. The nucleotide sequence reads TGTGCCAGCAGCCAAGAGGACAGGGGCGGGAATCATGAGCAGTTCTTC.